Each of the 27 T cell receptor beta chains below was sequenced from the same sample in a study of pediatric ulcerative colitis. TCRdb keeps only in-frame clones here, not all; method: immunoSEQ multiplex PCR. The repertoire holds around 61,000 clones, with roughly nine tenths as singletons. Sequencing input: blood. All receptors derive from a boy under 18 with severe ulcerative colitis.

This clone was seen only a few times. The V call is TRBV9, the J call TRBJ2-1, with 13 bases identical to TRBD2. The CDR3 is made up of 19 amino acids. Germline-derived CDR1 and CDR2 are SGDLS and YYNGEE. Trimming cost V 0 bases and J 5 bases; bases outside gene matches: 11. CDR3 sequence (DNA): TGTGCCAGCAGCGTAGCCATTGGAACCGGGACTAGCGGGAACAATGAGCAGTTCTTC. Translated: CASSVAIGTGTSGNNEQFF.

This clone is medium-sized within its sample. This sequence joins TRBV5-1 and TRBJ2-7, with 7 bases lining up with TRBD2. The CDR3 contains 12 residues. Per germline, CDR1 SGHRS and CDR2 YFSETQ. The CDR3 is CVSAGDSYEQYF. As DNA, the CDR3 is TGCGTCTCGGCGGGGGATTCCTACGAGCAGTACTTC.

This chain connects TRBV4-2 to TRBJ2-1, with D unresolved. CDR1 and CDR2 (germline): LGHNA, YNFKEQ. The V gene lost 0 bases and the J gene lost 7 bases, with 7 bases spanning the gap. The CDR3 has 13 residues. This chain's CDR3 is CASSQDQTNEQFF. In nucleotides, the CDR3 is TGTGCCAGCAGCCAAGACCAAACGAATGAGCAGTTCTTC.

The chain links TRBV29-1 to TRBJ2-7; the D gene is possibly TRBD1 (6 bases). Between the trimmed V and J ends, which lost 6 bases and 3 bases, there was a span of 12 bases. The CDR3 has 12 amino acids. Germline lookup yields CDR1 SQVTM and CDR2 ANQGSEA. The CDR3 bases are TGCAGCGTACAGGGTTGGGGCTACGAGCAGTACTTC. This encodes CSVQGWGYEQYF.

V is TRBV27 and J is TRBJ2-4, with D possibly being TRBD1 (5 bases). Trimming pared 9 bases from V and 0 bases from J, leaving 15 bases between. Germline loops: CDR1 MNHEY, CDR2 SMNVEV (reference sequence). The CDR3 sequence is 15 residues long. CDR3 bases: TGTGCCAGTCTTCAGGGTGACCTAGCCAAAAACATTCAGTACTTC. Translation gives CASLQGDLAKNIQYF.

J is TRBJ2-6 and V is TRBV7-3; the D gene is possibly TRBD1 (5 bases). This CDR3 is built from 15 residues. Germline V gene data show CDR1 as SGHTA and CDR2 as FQGTGA. V was clipped by 5 bases and J by 4 bases, with 12 bases between them. CDR3 amino acids: CASSGDSSGANVLTF. The CDR3 bases are TGTGCCAGCAGCGGCGACAGCTCAGGGGCCAACGTCCTGACTTTC.

The chain carries TRBV9 and TRBJ1-1; D is ambiguous. The germline gives CDR1 SGDLS, CDR2 YYNGEE. With 3 bases removed from V and 0 bases from J, the gap between germline ends came to 9 bases. The CDR3 loop spans 14 amino acids. CDR3 coding DNA: TGTGCCAGCAGCGGAGGAAGCTTGAACACTGAAGCTTTCTTT. It specifies CASSGGSLNTEAFF.

This clone was seen only a few times. The chain is built from TRBV27 and TRBJ1-1, with D possibly being TRBD1 (6 bases). Germline V gene data show CDR1 as MNHEY and CDR2 as SMNVEV (reference sequence). With 5 bases removed from V and 4 bases from J, the gap between germline ends came to 14 bases. There are 14 residues in the CDR3. The CDR3 loop reads CASSPHAQGTEAFF. The CDR3 region has the DNA TGTGCCAGCAGTCCTCACGCACAGGGCACTGAAGCTTTCTTT.

V and J are TRBV10-3 and TRBJ2-3; possibly TRBD2 for D (6 bases). The CDR3 spans 14 residues. Germline V gives CDR1 ENHRY, CDR2 SYGVKD. V was cut by 7 bases and J by 0 bases, with 11 bases left in between. This CDR3 is CAINGGESTDTQYF. Here the CDR3 DNA reads TGTGCCATCAATGGCGGGGAAAGCACAGATACGCAGTATTTT.

The J gene is TRBJ2-7, the V gene TRBV4-3, with D possibly being TRBD1 or TRBD2 (5 bases each). Germline CDR1 reads LGHNA; CDR2 reads YSLEER. V lost 1 base and J 4 bases, leaving 14 bases between the germline ends. This CDR3 is built from 15 residues. CDR3 residues: CASSQARDVRYEQYF. The CDR3 nucleotides read TGCGCCAGCAGCCAAGCCCGGGACGTAAGGTACGAGCAGTACTTC.

This clone has only one observation. V usage is TRBV7-9 and J usage is TRBJ2-3, with 12 positions matching TRBD2. CDR1 and CDR2 (germline): SEHNR, FQNEAQ (reference sequence). The CDR3 totals 16 residues. Germline trimming cut 5 bases from V and 6 bases from J; bases unmatched to any gene: 9. The CDR3 spells CASSVTLAGGGDTQYF. As DNA, the CDR3 is TGTGCCAGCAGCGTAACACTAGCGGGAGGTGGGGATACGCAGTATTTT. Full variable domain (outside the CDR3, taken from reference TRBV7-9 and TRBJ2-3): DTGVSQNPRHKITKRGQNVTFRCDPISEHNRLYWYRQTLGQGPEFLTYFQNEAQLEKSRLLSDRFSAERPKGSFSTLEIQRTEQGDSAMYLCASSVTLAGGGDTQYFGPGTRLTVL.

This clone was seen only once. V is TRBV7-9 and J is TRBJ1-1, with D tentatively TRBD1 (6 bases). CDR1 is SEHNR and CDR2 is FQNEAQ in the germline V gene (reference sequence). V shed 1 base and J shed 4 bases, with 19 bases lying between them. The CDR3 spans 17 residues. CDR3 protein: CASSLVTHRVDGTEAFF. In DNA form, the CDR3 reads TGTGCCAGCAGCTTAGTCACTCACAGGGTCGATGGCACTGAAGCTTTCTTT.

The chain uses TRBV30 and TRBJ2-1, with 8 bases lining up with TRBD2. CDR1 and CDR2 (germline): GTSNPN, SVGIG (reference sequence). The CDR3 has 15 residues. V shed 5 bases, J shed 7 bases, and the junction held 13 bases outside the gene matches. The CDR3: CAWSSPGGARNEQFF. Written as DNA, the CDR3 is TGTGCCTGGTCCTCCCCCGGGGGGGCCCGGAATGAGCAGTTCTTC. The whole variable domain, remainder taken from reference TRBV30 and TRBJ2-1, is SQTIHQWPATLVQPVGSPLSLECTVEGTSNPNLYWYRQAAGRGLQLLFYSVGIGQISSEVPQNLSASRPQDRQFILSSKKLLLSDSGFYLCAWSSPGGARNEQFFGPGTRLTVL.

The rearrangement uses TRBV27 and TRBJ1-1, with no clear D. Trimming left V 2 bases short and J 0 bases short, with 7 bases between. The CDR3 consists of 14 residues. Germline lookup yields CDR1 MNHEY and CDR2 SMNVEV (reference sequence). The CDR3 spells CASSLLDLNTEAFF. CDR3 DNA: TGTGCCAGCAGTTTACTGGACCTGAACACTGAAGCTTTCTTT.

The chain recombines TRBV5-4 with TRBJ1-1, with D maybe TRBD1 (6 bases). Germline V gene sequence: CDR1 SGHNT, CDR2 YYREEE (reference sequence). The CDR3 length is 13 residues. Deletions cut 5 bases from V and 5 bases from J, with 13 bases between. CDR3 amino acids: CASRPGHSTEAFF. DNA of the CDR3: TGTGCCAGCAGGCCGGGACACTCGACTGAAGCTTTCTTT.

The chain uses TRBV13 and TRBJ2-3; D call uncertain. The length of the CDR3 is 12 residues. Germline CDR1 is PRHDT and CDR2 is FYEKMQ (reference sequence). V was cut by 5 bases and J by 5 bases, with 8 bases left in between. CDR3 region: CASSLTRDTQYF. CDR3 coding DNA: TGTGCCAGCAGCCTGACCAGAGATACGCAGTATTTT.

V and J are TRBV30 and TRBJ2-3; no reliable D call. This CDR3 spans 15 amino acids. The germline V and J ends were trimmed by 0 bases and 5 bases, with 15 bases remaining between them. Germline loops: CDR1 GTSNPN, CDR2 SVGIG (reference sequence). This CDR3 reads CAWSVSLGQLDTQYF. The CDR3 region has the DNA TGTGCCTGGAGTGTATCCCTTGGGCAGCTAGATACGCAGTATTTT.

This clone was seen once. The rearrangement uses TRBV27 and TRBJ1-4; 9 positions agree with TRBD1. Per the germline V gene, CDR1 is MNHEY and CDR2 is SMNVEV (reference sequence). The CDR3 totals 14 residues. Trimming removed 6 bases from V and 8 bases from J; junction bases left unmatched: 7. The CDR3 reads CASRDRGLGEKLFF. The CDR3 DNA is TGTGCCAGCAGGGACAGGGGACTTGGGGAAAAACTGTTTTTT.

This chain connects TRBV7-9 to TRBJ2-7; D is possibly TRBD2 (5 bases). This CDR3 is built from 12 residues. The germline V and J ends were trimmed by 5 bases and 4 bases, with 9 bases remaining between them. Looked up from germline, CDR1 is SEHNR and CDR2 is FQNEAQ (reference sequence). The CDR3 region is CASSPGGYEQYF. CDR3 DNA sequence: TGTGCCAGCAGCCCAGGAGGATACGAGCAGTACTTC.

The chain employs TRBV5-5 and TRBJ1-1; no clear D. Germline CDR1 SGHKS, CDR2 YYEKEE (reference sequence). The V end lost 4 bases, the J end lost 5 bases, and 15 bases lay between the germline ends. The CDR3 is made up of 14 amino acids. The CDR3: CASSESDLGTEAFF. The CDR3 DNA sequence: TGTGCCAGCAGCGAATCGGACCTGGGGACTGAAGCTTTCTTT. Variable domain in full (rest from reference TRBV5-5 and TRBJ1-1): DAGVTQSPTHLIKTRGQQVTLRCSPISGHKSVSWYQQVLGQGPQFIFQYYEKEERGRGNFPDRFSARQFPNYSSELNVNALLLGDSALYLCASSESDLGTEAFFGQGTRLTVV.

The genes are TRBV19 and TRBJ2-1, with unresolved D. V was cut by 3 bases and J by 7 bases, with 19 bases left in between. CDR3 length: 16 residues. Germline CDR1 LNHDA, CDR2 SQIVND (reference sequence). CDR3 sequence (DNA): TGTGCCAGTAGTATGCCTCGACTTGAAGGGTGGAATGAGCAGTTCTTC. Its translation is CASSMPRLEGWNEQFF.

The table lists this clone with a few counts. The chain links TRBV4-1 to TRBJ2-7, with D maybe TRBD1 (6 bases). Trimming shortened V by 0 bases and J by 1 base, and 13 bases separated the two germline ends. CDR3 size: 16 residues. Germline CDR1 and CDR2: MGHRA and YSYEKL. In DNA form, the CDR3 reads TGCGCCAGCAGCCAAGATTCACAGGGTATTTCCTACGAGCAGTACTTC. It translates to CASSQDSQGISYEQYF.

The chain has TRBV30 and TRBJ2-7; tentative D call: TRBD2 (5 bases). V was cut by 3 bases and J by 3 bases, with 12 bases left in between. Per germline, CDR1 GTSNPN and CDR2 SVGIG (reference sequence). The CDR3 runs to 13 residues. CDR3 bases: TGTGCCTGGAGACGGCCCGGAGGCTACGAGCAGTACTTC. This codes for CAWRRPGGYEQYF.

This chain connects TRBV7-9 to TRBJ1-2; possible D gene TRBD1, 5 bases. Germline CDR1 is SEHNR and CDR2 is FQNEAQ (reference sequence). CDR3 length: 15 residues. Between the trimmed V and J ends, which lost 0 bases and 3 bases, there was a span of 11 bases. The CDR3 reads CASSLAFGGYYGYTF. The CDR3 DNA reads as TGTGCCAGCAGCTTAGCGTTCGGGGGATACTATGGCTACACCTTC.

V and J are TRBV7-6 and TRBJ2-2; D tentatively fits TRBD1 or TRBD2 (5 bases each). Per the germline V gene, CDR1 is SGHVS and CDR2 is FNYEAQ. The V end lost 5 bases, the J end lost 0 bases, and 10 bases lay between the germline ends. The CDR3 length is 15 residues. Here the CDR3 DNA reads TGTGCCAGCAGCACTCAGGGACCGAACACCGGGGAGCTGTTTTTT. Protein: CASSTQGPNTGELFF.

The V call is TRBV2, the J call TRBJ2-1; TRBD2 matches 10 bases. V shed 7 bases and J 7 bases; nucleotides not matched to a gene: 10. Germline assignment: CDR1 SNHLY and CDR2 FYNNEI. The CDR3 is 15 residues long. The CDR3 region is CASKWEAGGRNEQFF. The CDR3 DNA sequence: TGTGCCAGCAAGTGGGAAGCGGGAGGGCGTAATGAGCAGTTCTTC.

The count of this clone is one. This chain joins TRBV7-2 and TRBJ2-3; D tentatively fits TRBD1 or TRBD2 (5 bases each). From germline, CDR1 is SGHTA and CDR2 FQGNSA. Trimming left V 5 bases short and J 2 bases short, with 11 bases between. This CDR3 comprises 14 residues. CDR3 loop: CASSGTPLTDTQYF. The CDR3 DNA sequence: TGTGCCAGCAGCGGGACCCCCCTCACAGATACGCAGTATTTT.